The 13 T cell receptor beta chains presented below share a single source sample, sequenced in a study of T-cell reconstitution after alpha-beta-depleted transplantation in children. Unique molecular identifiers were incorporated when the TCRbeta library was constructed. Each CDR3 protein gets one entry after TCRdb re-called the PCR reads with MiXCR. The sample records hundreds of thousands of distinct CDR3 sequences, about 25% being singletons. Sequencing used PBMCs, obtained before TCRalphabeta/CD19-depleted stem cell transplant. The receptors originated from a girl aged 2 to 9 with Fanconi anemia, due to receive a stem cell transplant.

This clonotype was detected ten times or more. The V call is TRBV29-1, the J call TRBJ2-2; D ambiguous. Trimming shortened V by 3 bases and J by 3 bases, and 5 bases separated the two germline ends. CDR3 length: 12 residues. Germline-derived CDR1 and CDR2 are SQVTM and ANQGSEA. The chain's CDR3 is CSVDRDTGELFF. The CDR3 nucleotides read TGCAGCGTTGACAGAGACACCGGGGAGCTGTTTTTT.

The V gene is TRBV20-1, the J gene TRBJ2-7; 10 bases align to TRBD1. V lost 5 bases, J lost 0 bases, and 4 bases stayed unmatched. This CDR3 region has 14 residues. Germline CDR1 DFQATT, CDR2 SNEGSKA (reference sequence). DNA for the CDR3: TGCAGTGCTGTGGACAGGGGGAGCTCCTACGAGCAGTACTTC. Its protein is CSAVDRGSSYEQYF.

CDR3 residues: CSARGVGGQALWGIYEQYF. DNA of the CDR3: TGCAGTGCTAGAGGGGTTGGGGGACAGGCTCTTTGGGGGATATACGAGCAGTACTTC. The V call is TRBV20-1, the J call TRBJ2-7; 8 bases are shared with TRBD1. Germline V CDR1 and CDR2: DFQATT, SNEGSKA (reference sequence). The trim removed 1 base at V and 4 bases at J, leaving 21 bases unmatched. The CDR3 has 19 amino acids.

The chain is built from TRBV5-1 and TRBJ2-5; D is perhaps TRBD1 (5 bases). The V end lost 5 bases, the J end lost 0 bases, and 11 bases lay between the germline ends. This CDR3 is 14 amino acids long. Germline V gene sequence: CDR1 SGHRS, CDR2 YFSETQ. CDR3 in DNA: TGCGCCAGCAGTAAAACAGGTTACCAAGAGACCCAGTACTTC. It codes for CASSKTGYQETQYF.

This clonotype was counted between two and nine times. The chain joins TRBV7-2 to TRBJ2-3; D is unresolved. This CDR3 has 13 residues. V gave up 3 bases and J gave up 6 bases, with 10 bases separating them. In germline, CDR1 is SGHTA, CDR2 FQGNSA. CDR3 nucleotides: TGTGCCAGCAGCTTCCTAAGGGTGGATACGCAGTATTTT. Translation gives CASSFLRVDTQYF. The full variable domain, in which reference TRBV7-2 and TRBJ2-3 provide the parts outside the CDR3, is GAGVSQSPSNKVTEKGKDVELRCDPISGHTALYWYRQSLGQGLEFLIYFQGNSAPDKSGLPSDRFSAERTGGSVSTLTIQRTQQEDSAVYLCASSFLRVDTQYFGPGTRLTVL.

The CDR3 reads CASSYSEAPYEQYF. The CDR3 DNA reads as TGTGCCAGCAGTTACTCAGAAGCCCCCTACGAGCAGTACTTC. The rearrangement links TRBV28 to TRBJ2-7; no reliable D call. V lost 4 bases and J 2 bases, leaving 12 bases between the germline ends. CDR1 MDHEN and CDR2 SYDVKM come from the germline V gene. CDR3 length: 14 amino acids.

This clonotype was picked up many times. The V and J genes are TRBV5-1 and TRBJ2-1, with no clear D. Germline V gene lookup returns CDR1 SGHRS and CDR2 YFSETQ. Trimming took 4 bases from V and 4 from J, leaving 9 bases between them. The CDR3 is made up of 13 amino acids. CDR3 loop: CASSPRRYNEQFF. CDR3 sequence (DNA): TGCGCCAGCAGCCCTCGACGGTACAATGAGCAGTTCTTC.

A few counts support this clonotype. The chain recombines TRBV20-1 with TRBJ2-7; D uncertain. This CDR3 region has 13 residues. From germline, CDR1 is DFQATT and CDR2 SNEGSKA (reference sequence). With 6 bases removed from V and 3 bases from J, the gap between germline ends came to 15 bases. DNA of the CDR3: TGCAGTGCCACGACACGATCAGGCTACGAGCAGTACTTC. It specifies CSATTRSGYEQYF.

In this sample, this clonotype turned up many times. The chain couples TRBV29-1 to TRBJ2-3; TRBD2 agrees at 10 bases. The germline V gene encodes CDR1 SQVTM and CDR2 ANQGSEA. The CDR3 has 15 residues. V dropped 4 bases and J dropped 4; count of bases not matched to a gene: 8. This chain's CDR3 is CSVAGLASAPDTQYF. The CDR3 region has the DNA TGCAGCGTTGCGGGACTAGCGTCCGCTCCAGATACGCAGTATTTT.

This chain uses TRBV11-2 with TRBJ2-1, with a tentative D call TRBD2 (6 bases). Germline CDR1 and CDR2: SGHAT and FQNNGV. CDR3 size: 18 residues. V lost 2 bases to trimming and J lost 3 bases, with 20 bases between them. The CDR3 loop reads CASSLTHLTGGGYNEQFF. DNA of the CDR3: TGTGCCAGCAGCTTAACCCATCTGACTGGGGGAGGCTACAATGAGCAGTTCTTC.

Many counts were recorded for this clonotype. The V gene is TRBV29-1, the J gene TRBJ2-2; 7 nucleotides align to TRBD2. V was pared by 2 bases and J by 4 bases, with 4 bases of the junction left unmatched. CDR3 length: 14 residues. CDR1 and CDR2 (germline): SQVTM, ANQGSEA. The CDR3 DNA is TGCAGCGTTGAAAGCATAGCGGGCACCGGGGAGCTGTTTTTT. This encodes CSVESIAGTGELFF.

This clonotype was recorded many times. The chain employs TRBV28 and TRBJ2-5; 10 positions agree with TRBD1. Germline CDR1 reads MDHEN; CDR2 reads SYDVKM. This CDR3 contains 14 residues. The junction had 3 bases not matched to a gene; V was cut back by 3 bases and J by 5 bases. CDR3 residues: CASSFGDRGETQYF. CDR3 sequence (DNA): TGTGCCAGCAGTTTTGGGGACAGGGGTGAGACCCAGTACTTC.

This clonotype was seen a handful of times. CDR3 nucleotide sequence: TGCGCCAGCAGCTCCCAGGGGAGAGATTCGAACACTGAAGCTTTCTTT. It yields the protein CASSSQGRDSNTEAFF. The chain uses TRBV5-1 and TRBJ1-1; D may be TRBD1 (6 bases). Per the germline V gene, CDR1 is SGHRS and CDR2 is YFSETQ. V was pared by 3 bases and J by 1 base, with 16 bases between. The CDR3 loop spans 16 amino acids. Based on the CDR3 plus reference TRBV5-1 and TRBJ1-1, the full variable domain is KAGVTQTPRYLIKTRGQQVTLSCSPISGHRSVSWYQQTPGQGLQFLFEYFSETQRNKGNFPGRFSGRQFSNSRSEMNVSTLELGDSALYLCASSSQGRDSNTEAFFGQGTRLTVV.